A single sample is the source of the 16 T cell receptor beta chains below, sequenced in a study of blood T cell repertoires in COVID-19. Method: immunoSEQ multiplex PCR; TCRdb's copy keeps in-frame clones and lacks some. The sample yields some 46,000 clones, about 87% seen once. Sequenced input: peripheral blood. The origin of the receptors is a man between 45 and 60 years old with acute or convalescent COVID-19.

The CDR3 DNA reads TGTGCCAGCAGCCAAGATGATTGGCCCTATGGCTACACCTTC. This translates into CASSQDDWPYGYTF. The chain has TRBV3-1 (or the pseudogene TRBV3-2) and TRBJ1-2; D uncertain. There are 14 residues in the CDR3. Germline V gene lookup returns CDR1 LGHDT and CDR2 YNNKEL (reference sequence). Trimming left V 0 bases short and J 4 bases short, with 9 bases between.

The rearrangement joins TRBV7-3 to TRBJ2-7; 7 positions agree with TRBD1. The V gene's germline CDR1 is SGHTA and CDR2 FQGTGA. V shed 3 bases and J 5 bases; nucleotides not matched to a gene: 7. This CDR3 is 14 amino acids long. CDR3 in DNA: TGTGCCAGCAGCTTTGGGGGACAGTTCCACGAGCAGTACTTC. As protein: CASSFGGQFHEQYF.

The V gene is TRBV2, the J gene TRBJ2-1; 9 bases match TRBD1. The germline V gene has CDR1 SNHLY and CDR2 FYNNEI. This CDR3 contains 17 residues. V trimming: 5 bases; J trimming: 6 bases; junction bases outside the gene matches: 14. For the CDR3, the DNA is TGTGCCAGCAGTCAAAATTCCGGGACAGGGAACCCCAATGAGCAGTTCTTC. The encoded protein is CASSQNSGTGNPNEQFF. Together with reference TRBV2 and TRBJ2-1, the CDR3 gives the full variable domain: EPEVTQTPSHQVTQMGQEVILRCVPISNHLYFYWYRQILGQKVEFLVSFYNNEISEKSEIFDDQFSVERPDGSNFTLKIRSTKLEDSAMYFCASSQNSGTGNPNEQFFGPGTRLTVL.

The CDR3 DNA is TGTGCCACCAGTGCTCCAGGGATATACGCAGATACGCAGTATTTT. Translation: CATSAPGIYADTQYF. The rearrangement links TRBV24-1 to TRBJ2-3; D may be TRBD1 (5 bases). The CDR3 is 15 amino acids. Trimming removed 5 bases from V and 4 bases from J, with 15 bases in between. Germline CDR1 reads KGHDR; CDR2 reads SFDVKD.

The chain carries TRBV19 and TRBJ1-2; 10 bases are a match to TRBD1. CDR1 LNHDA and CDR2 SQIVND come from the germline V gene (reference sequence). V shed 1 base and J 0 bases; nucleotides not matched to a gene: 5. There are 17 residues in the CDR3. As DNA, the CDR3 is TGTGCCAGTAGTATAGGACAGGGGGCTACAGCTAACTATGGCTACACCTTC. It yields the protein CASSIGQGATANYGYTF. Combining the CDR3 with reference TRBV19 and TRBJ1-2 gives the whole variable domain DGGITQSPKYLFRKEGQNVTLSCEQNLNHDAMYWYRQDPGQGLRLIYYSQIVNDFQKGDIAEGYSVSREKKESFPLTVTSAQKNPTAFYLCASSIGQGATANYGYTFGSGTRLTVV.

The chain is built from TRBV18 and TRBJ1-4; TRBD1 matches 8 bases. The CDR3 totals 15 residues. Germline assignment: CDR1 KGHSH and CDR2 LQKENI. V lost 6 bases and J lost 5; bases outside the gene matches: 8. The CDR3 here is CASSRLGQANEKLFF. In nucleotides, the CDR3 is TGTGCCAGCTCTAGATTGGGACAGGCAAATGAAAAACTGTTTTTT.

V and J are TRBV30 and TRBJ1-1; TRBD1 matches at 7 bases. V lost 3 bases and J lost 2; bases outside the gene matches: 6. Germline values: CDR1 GTSNPN, CDR2 SVGIG (reference sequence). The CDR3 has 14 amino acids. This CDR3 reads CAWRVGQPNTEAFF. In nucleotides, the CDR3 is TGTGCCTGGAGGGTGGGACAGCCAAACACTGAAGCTTTCTTT.

The chain couples TRBV5-1 to TRBJ1-1; 9 bases agree with TRBD1. This CDR3 is built from 19 residues. The germline V gene has CDR1 SGHRS and CDR2 YFSETQ. V lost 4 bases and J lost 1; bases outside the gene matches: 17. CDR3 in amino acids: CASSRTAADRGFRNTEAFF. CDR3 sequence (DNA): TGCGCCAGCAGCAGGACTGCAGCAGACAGGGGGTTTCGGAACACTGAAGCTTTCTTT.

The rearrangement joins TRBV10-1 to TRBJ2-2; 8 bases map to TRBD2. CDR1 is WNHNN and CDR2 is SYGVQD in the germline V gene (reference sequence). This CDR3 is 16 amino acids long. J lost 4 bases, V lost 0 bases, and 4 bases had no gene match. As DNA, the CDR3 is TGCGCCAGCAGTGAGTCGTATAGCGGGGTCACCGGGGAGCTGTTTTTT. Its translation: CASSESYSGVTGELFF.

This rearrangement joins TRBV6-5 to TRBJ1-2; weak D call: TRBD1 (5 bases). V was cut by 4 bases and J by 6 bases, with 15 bases left in between. Germline V lookup: CDR1 MNHEY, CDR2 SVGAGI. The CDR3 spans 14 residues. CDR3 residues: CASSSRGGSDGYTF. The CDR3 region has the DNA TGTGCCAGCAGTTCCCGGGGGGGGTCTGATGGCTACACCTTC.

The chain links TRBV7-2 to TRBJ2-1, with 7 bases aligning to TRBD1. Germline CDR1 is SGHTA and CDR2 is FQGNSA. The V and J ends lost 3 bases and 6 bases, in that order; junction bases with no gene match: 2. This CDR3 has 13 amino acids. The CDR3, as DNA: TGTGCCAGCAGCTTGTGGACAGGCAATGAGCAGTTCTTC. The encoded protein is CASSLWTGNEQFF.

This clone was counted a single time. The chain links TRBV11-2 to TRBJ2-6; D possibly corresponds to TRBD2 (6 bases). CDR3 length: 17 amino acids. The germline V gene encodes CDR1 SGHAT and CDR2 FQNNGV. Trimming stripped 1 base from V and 0 bases from J, with 10 bases between. The CDR3 DNA follows: TGTGCCAGCAGCTTAGCCTCGGGAGCCTCTGGGGCCAACGTCCTGACTTTC. Translation gives CASSLASGASGANVLTF.

This chain connects TRBV18 to TRBJ2-2, with TRBD2 identical over 7 bases. Germline-derived CDR1 and CDR2 are KGHSH and LQKENI. This CDR3 contains 16 residues. V lost 3 bases to trimming and J lost 0 bases; unmatched junction nucleotides: 4. The CDR3 DNA sequence: TGTGCCAGCTCACCGCGGGACTATCCGAACACCGGGGAGCTGTTTTTT. Its protein is CASSPRDYPNTGELFF.

The rearrangement joins TRBV19 to TRBJ2-5, with D hard to call. V lost 1 base, J lost 1 base, and 10 bases lay in between. The CDR3 is 15 amino acids. Germline V lookup: CDR1 LNHDA, CDR2 SQIVND (reference sequence). The CDR3 protein is CASSIGGSIQETQYF. The DNA of the CDR3 is TGTGCCAGTAGTATAGGAGGCAGCATCCAAGAGACCCAGTACTTC.

The chain employs TRBV5-1 and TRBJ1-6; 11 bases match TRBD1. Germline V lookup: CDR1 SGHRS, CDR2 YFSETQ. The CDR3 is 15 amino acids. The ends lost 4 bases at V and 14 bases at J; junction bases unmatched: 11. CDR3 DNA: TGCGCCAGCAGCATCTCCGGGACAGGGGGTCGGACCCTCCACTTT. Translated: CASSISGTGGRTLHF.

The chain is built from TRBV5-4 and TRBJ1-3; no firm D call. Deletions cut 4 bases from V and 0 bases from J, with 11 bases between. Germline values: CDR1 SGHNT, CDR2 YYREEE (reference sequence). This CDR3 is 15 amino acids long. Written as DNA, the CDR3 is TGTGCCAGCAGCCTAGGAGAGAGCTCTGGAAACACCATATATTTT. Its translation is CASSLGESSGNTIYF. The whole variable domain, remainder taken from reference TRBV5-4 and TRBJ1-3, is ETGVTQSPTHLIKTRGQQVTLRCSSQSGHNTVSWYQQALGQGPQFIFQYYREEENGRGNFPPRFSGLQFPNYSSELNVNALELDDSALYLCASSLGESSGNTIYFGEGSWLTVV.